This T cell receptor beta chain was sequenced in a study of cytotoxic CD8 clonotypes in ibrutinib-treated CLL. At the level of the study: Partial responders approximately 24, complete 2; around twelve progressed and about 15 stayed in remission by median about 5.5 years. Study-wide results and caveats: At baseline, clonality was higher than in age-matched healthy donors and correlated with CD8+ counts.

A remark on this clone: The antigen remains unidentified.

V was pared by 1 base and J by 1 base, with 4 bases between. The CDR3 loop spans 13 amino acids. In germline, CDR1 is SEHNR, CDR2 FQNEAQ (reference sequence). Genomic DNA in a quantity of roughly 2 micrograms was derived from cryopreserved PBMCs for TCR beta libraries. Sequencing was performed with immunoSEQ multiplex PCR; in TCRdb, only in-frame clones are kept and a portion is missing. The sample has about 23,000 clones; roughly 62% are singletons. The rearrangement links TRBV7-9 to TRBJ1-1; D ambiguous. This TCR was sampled from a human donor with chronic lymphocytic leukemia. This specimen was PBMCs, taken after 24 months of ibrutinib treatment. CDR3 amino acids: CASSLDQNTEAFF. In DNA form, the CDR3 reads TGTGCCAGCAGCTTAGATCAGAACACTGAAGCTTTCTTT.